Below, one TCR beta chain is given with its context. What it binds is unknown. Sequencing used immunoSEQ v3. Libraries were sequenced to 1.5 million to 2.5 million read pairs (survey) or roughly 5-6 million (deep). Method: immunoSEQ multiplex PCR; TCRdb's copy keeps in-frame clones and lacks some. The data show about 44,000 clones, with around 80% seen just once and approximately 16% held by the top ten. The time point denotes: pre-treatment sample, taken before nivolumab and TIL therapy. These data are taken from a study of TIL therapy for anti-PD-1-resistant metastatic lung cancer. In the study overall: Median tumor PD-L1 proportion score was about 6.6%. Study-wide points: This highly selected cohort may not generalize to typical lung cancer patients.

The V gene's germline CDR1 is SGHVS and CDR2 FQNEAQ. This CDR3 has 16 residues. The V gene end was trimmed by 5 bases and the J gene end by 0 bases; junction bases not matched to a gene: 7. The TCR originated in a man in his 70s with non-small cell lung cancer. Material: blood, obtained at baseline. The chain couples TRBV7-8 to TRBJ2-1; TRBD1 matches 7 bases. CDR3 sequence (DNA): TGTGCCAGCAGCGTGCGACAGGGCCGCTCCTACAATGAGCAGTTCTTC. Translating it yields CASSVRQGRSYNEQFF.